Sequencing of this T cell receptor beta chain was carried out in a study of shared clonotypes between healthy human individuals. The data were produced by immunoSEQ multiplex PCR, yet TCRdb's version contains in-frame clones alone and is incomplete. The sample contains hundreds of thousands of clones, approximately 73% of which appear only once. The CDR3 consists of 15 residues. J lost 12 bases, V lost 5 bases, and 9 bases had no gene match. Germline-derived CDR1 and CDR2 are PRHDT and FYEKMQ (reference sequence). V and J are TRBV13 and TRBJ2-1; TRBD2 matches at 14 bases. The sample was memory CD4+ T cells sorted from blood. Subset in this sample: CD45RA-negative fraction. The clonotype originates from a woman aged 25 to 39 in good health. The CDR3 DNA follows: TGTGCCAGCAGCAGGGGACTAGCGGGAGACTCAGCGCAGTTCTTC. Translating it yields CASSRGLAGDSAQFF.